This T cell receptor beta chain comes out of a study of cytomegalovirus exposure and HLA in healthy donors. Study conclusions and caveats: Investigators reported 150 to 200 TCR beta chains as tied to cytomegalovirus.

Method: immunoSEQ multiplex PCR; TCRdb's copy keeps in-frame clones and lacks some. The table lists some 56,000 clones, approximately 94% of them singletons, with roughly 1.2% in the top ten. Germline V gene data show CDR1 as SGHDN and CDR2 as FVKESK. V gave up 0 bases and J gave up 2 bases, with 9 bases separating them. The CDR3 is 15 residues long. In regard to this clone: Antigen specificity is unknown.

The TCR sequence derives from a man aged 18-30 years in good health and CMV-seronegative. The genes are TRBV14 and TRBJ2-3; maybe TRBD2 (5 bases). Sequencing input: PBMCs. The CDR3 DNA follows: TGTGCCAGCAGCCAAGACCGGGGAACCACAGATACGCAGTATTTT. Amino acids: CASSQDRGTTDTQYF. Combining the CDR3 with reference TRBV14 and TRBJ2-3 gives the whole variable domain EAGVTQFPSHSVIEKGQTVTLRCDPISGHDNLYWYRRVMGKEIKFLLHFVKESKQDESGMPNNRFLAERTGGTYSTLKVQPAELEDSGVYFCASSQDRGTTDTQYFGPGTRLTVL.